This T cell receptor beta chain was retrieved from a study of blood T cells in healthy people across ages. Study-wide results and limits: The lack of PBMC sorting stopped any conclusive naive versus antigen-experienced comparison. The study found more naive CD4+ cells and higher diversity in long-lived than aged donors.

Details on this clonotype: Its antigen is not known.

Losses at the gene ends were 4 bases for V and 3 bases for J; bases not matched to a gene: 5. Germline V gives CDR1 SGHRS, CDR2 YFSETQ. This CDR3 region has 15 residues. Primers used in a second PCR of about 7 to 12 cycles were a sample-barcoded 5' primer and a J-beta primer mix. Each cDNA molecule was tagged by a template-switch adaptor with 12 random nucleotides. Via MiXCR, TCRdb re-called the 5' RACE reads, giving one row per CDR3 protein. The table shows about 1 million distinct CDR3 sequences, with roughly 45% occurring only once. J is TRBJ2-3 and V is TRBV5-1; 10 nucleotides align to TRBD2. The sequenced sample was blood. This TCR was recovered from a woman aged 55-70 years in good health. CDR3 nucleotides: TGCGCCAGCAGCCAAGGGACTAGCGTGACAGATACGCAGTATTTT. Translation gives CASSQGTSVTDTQYF.